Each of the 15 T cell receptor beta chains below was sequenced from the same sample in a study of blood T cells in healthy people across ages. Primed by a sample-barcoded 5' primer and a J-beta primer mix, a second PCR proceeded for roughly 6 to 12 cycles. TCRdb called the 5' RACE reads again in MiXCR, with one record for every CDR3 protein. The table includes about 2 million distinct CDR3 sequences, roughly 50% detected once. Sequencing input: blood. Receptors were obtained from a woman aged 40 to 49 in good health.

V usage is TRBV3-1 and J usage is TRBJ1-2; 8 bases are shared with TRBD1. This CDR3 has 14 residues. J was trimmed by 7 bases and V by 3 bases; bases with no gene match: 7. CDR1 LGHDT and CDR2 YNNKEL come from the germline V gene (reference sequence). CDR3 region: CASSHSDREGGYTF. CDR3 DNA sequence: TGTGCCAGCAGCCACTCGGACAGGGAAGGTGGCTACACCTTC.

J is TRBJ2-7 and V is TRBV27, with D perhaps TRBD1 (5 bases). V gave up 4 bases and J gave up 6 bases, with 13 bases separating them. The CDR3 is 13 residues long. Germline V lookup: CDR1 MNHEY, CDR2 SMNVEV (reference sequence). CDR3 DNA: TGTGCCAGCAGTTCGACAGTAATAGGCGAGCAGTACTTC. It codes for CASSSTVIGEQYF.

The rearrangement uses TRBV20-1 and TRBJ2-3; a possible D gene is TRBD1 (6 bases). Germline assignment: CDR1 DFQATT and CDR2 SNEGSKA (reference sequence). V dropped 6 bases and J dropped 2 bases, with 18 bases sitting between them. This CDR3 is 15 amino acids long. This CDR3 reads CSAPPTGKYTDTQYF. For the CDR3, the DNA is TGCAGTGCCCCACCGACAGGAAAATACACAGATACGCAGTATTTT.

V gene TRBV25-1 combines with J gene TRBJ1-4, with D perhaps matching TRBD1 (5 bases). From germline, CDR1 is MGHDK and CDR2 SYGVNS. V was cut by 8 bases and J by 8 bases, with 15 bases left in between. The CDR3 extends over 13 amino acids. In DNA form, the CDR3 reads TGTGCCAGCGGGTTCGGGGGTGGGGAAAAACTGTTTTTT. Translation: CASGFGGGEKLFF.

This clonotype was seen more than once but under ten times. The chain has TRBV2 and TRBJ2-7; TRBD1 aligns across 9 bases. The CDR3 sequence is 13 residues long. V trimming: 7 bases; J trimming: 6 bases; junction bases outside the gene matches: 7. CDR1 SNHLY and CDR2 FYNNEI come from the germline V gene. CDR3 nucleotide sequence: TGTGCCAGCACCCCGGGACAGGGAGGCGAGCAGTACTTC. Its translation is CASTPGQGGEQYF.

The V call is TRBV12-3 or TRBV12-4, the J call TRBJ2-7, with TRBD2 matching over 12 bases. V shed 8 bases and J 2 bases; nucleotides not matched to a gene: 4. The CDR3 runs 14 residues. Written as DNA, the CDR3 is TGTGCCAGCTGCCTAGCGGGAGGGGCCTACGAGCAGTACTTC. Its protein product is CASCLAGGAYEQYF.

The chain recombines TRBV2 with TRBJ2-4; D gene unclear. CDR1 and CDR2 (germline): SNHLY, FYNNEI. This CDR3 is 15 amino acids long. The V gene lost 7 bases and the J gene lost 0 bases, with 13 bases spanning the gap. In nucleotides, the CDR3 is TGTGCCAGCATTGGGCAAGGAATAGCCAAAAACATTCAGTACTTC. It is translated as CASIGQGIAKNIQYF.

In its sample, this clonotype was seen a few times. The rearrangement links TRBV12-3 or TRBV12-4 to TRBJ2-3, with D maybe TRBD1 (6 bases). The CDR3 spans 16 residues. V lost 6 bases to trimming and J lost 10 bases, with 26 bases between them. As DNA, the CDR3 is TGTGCCAGCAGCCCCATGGGGGCCAGCACGTACGGTGCGCAGTATTTT. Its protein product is CASSPMGASTYGAQYF.

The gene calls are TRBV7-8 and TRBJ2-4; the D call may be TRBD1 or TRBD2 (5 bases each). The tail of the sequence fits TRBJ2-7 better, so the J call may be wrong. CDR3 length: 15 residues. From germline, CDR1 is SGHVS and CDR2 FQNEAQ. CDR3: CASNSRDAGTYEQYF. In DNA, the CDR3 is TGTGCCAGCAACTCCAGGGACGCGGGTACCTACGAGCAGTACTTC.

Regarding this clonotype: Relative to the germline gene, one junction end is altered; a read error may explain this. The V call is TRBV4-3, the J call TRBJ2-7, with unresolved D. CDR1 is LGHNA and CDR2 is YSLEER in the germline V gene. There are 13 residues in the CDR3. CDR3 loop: CVSSRASGYEQYF. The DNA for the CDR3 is TGCGTCAGCAGCCGAGCTTCAGGCTACGAGCAGTACTTC.

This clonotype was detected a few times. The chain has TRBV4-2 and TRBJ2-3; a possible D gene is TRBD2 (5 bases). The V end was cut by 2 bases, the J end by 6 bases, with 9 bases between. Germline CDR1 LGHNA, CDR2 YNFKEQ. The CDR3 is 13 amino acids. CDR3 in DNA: TGTGCCAGCAGCCAACTGGTAGCGGATACGCAGTATTTT. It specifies CASSQLVADTQYF.

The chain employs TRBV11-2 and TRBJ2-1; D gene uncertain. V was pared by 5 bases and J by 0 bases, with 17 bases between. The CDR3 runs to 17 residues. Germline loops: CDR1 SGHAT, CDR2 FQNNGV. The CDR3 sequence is CASSNSFQGISYNEQFF. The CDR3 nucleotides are TGTGCCAGCAGCAATAGCTTTCAAGGAATCTCCTACAATGAGCAGTTCTTC.

The CDR3 reads CASSSPRGATNEKLFF. CDR3 bases: TGTGCCAGCAGTTCTCCCCGGGGTGCAACTAATGAAAAACTGTTTTTT. The genes are TRBV28 and TRBJ1-4, with D unresolved. The V gene's germline CDR1 is MDHEN and CDR2 SYDVKM. This CDR3 spans 16 amino acids. Trimming left V 4 bases short and J 0 bases short, with 12 bases between.

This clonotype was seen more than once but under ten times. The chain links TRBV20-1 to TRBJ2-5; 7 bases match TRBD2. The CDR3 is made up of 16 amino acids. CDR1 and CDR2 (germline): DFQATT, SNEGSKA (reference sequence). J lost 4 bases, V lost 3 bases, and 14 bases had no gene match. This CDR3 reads CSARASGLLKGETQYF. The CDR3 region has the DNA TGCAGTGCTAGGGCGTCGGGACTATTAAAGGGAGAGACCCAGTACTTC.

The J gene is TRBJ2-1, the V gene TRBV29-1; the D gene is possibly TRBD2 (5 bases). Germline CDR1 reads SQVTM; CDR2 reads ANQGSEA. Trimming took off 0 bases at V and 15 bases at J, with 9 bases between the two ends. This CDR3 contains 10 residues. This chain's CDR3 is CSVEDRGLFF. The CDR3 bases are TGCAGCGTTGAAGATCGCGGACTGTTCTTC.